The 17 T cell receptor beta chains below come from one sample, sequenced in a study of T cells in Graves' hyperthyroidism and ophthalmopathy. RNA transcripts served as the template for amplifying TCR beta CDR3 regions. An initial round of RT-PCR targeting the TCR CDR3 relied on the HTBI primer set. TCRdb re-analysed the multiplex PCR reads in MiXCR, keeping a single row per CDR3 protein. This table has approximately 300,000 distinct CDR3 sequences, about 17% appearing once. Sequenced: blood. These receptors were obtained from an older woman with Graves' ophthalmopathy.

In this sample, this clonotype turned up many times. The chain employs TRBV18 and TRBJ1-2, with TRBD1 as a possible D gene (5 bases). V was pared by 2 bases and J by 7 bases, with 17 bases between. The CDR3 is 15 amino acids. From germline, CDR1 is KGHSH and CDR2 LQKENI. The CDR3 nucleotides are TGTGCCAGCTCACCAAATCGCCGGTATGGGGGTGGCTACACCTTC. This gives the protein CASSPNRRYGGGYTF.

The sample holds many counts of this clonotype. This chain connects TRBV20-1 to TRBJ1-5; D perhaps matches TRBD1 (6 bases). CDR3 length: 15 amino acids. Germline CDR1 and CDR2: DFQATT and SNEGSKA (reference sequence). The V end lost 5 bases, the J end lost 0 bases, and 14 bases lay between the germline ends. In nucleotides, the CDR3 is TGCAGTGCTTCTCTGGGGGGCAATAGCAATCAGCCCCAGCATTTT. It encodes CSASLGGNSNQPQHF.

This CDR3 reads CASSQVTSGGGTDTQYF. The CDR3 DNA follows: TGTGCCAGCAGCCAAGTTACTAGCGGGGGGGGCACAGATACGCAGTATTTT. The genes are TRBV3-1 and TRBJ2-3; TRBD2 matches at 13 bases. Germline CDR1 and CDR2: LGHDT and YNNKEL (reference sequence). Unmatched junction bases numbered 2, after V lost 1 base and J lost 1 base. CDR3 size: 17 residues.

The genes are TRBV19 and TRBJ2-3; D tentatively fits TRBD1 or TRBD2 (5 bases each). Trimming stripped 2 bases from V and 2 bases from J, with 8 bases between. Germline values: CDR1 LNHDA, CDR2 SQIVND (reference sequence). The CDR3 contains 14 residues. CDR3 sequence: CASSIMGVTDTQYF. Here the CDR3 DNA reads TGTGCCAGTAGTATAATGGGGGTCACAGATACGCAGTATTTT.

CDR3 region: CASSPSPDRNQPQHF. The DNA of the CDR3 is TGTGCCAGCTCACCGTCCCCAGACCGCAATCAGCCCCAGCATTTT. The V and J genes are TRBV18 and TRBJ1-5; D gene uncertain. From germline, CDR1 is KGHSH and CDR2 LQKENI. The CDR3 has 15 residues. The V and J ends lost 3 bases and 2 bases respectively, with 11 bases between them.

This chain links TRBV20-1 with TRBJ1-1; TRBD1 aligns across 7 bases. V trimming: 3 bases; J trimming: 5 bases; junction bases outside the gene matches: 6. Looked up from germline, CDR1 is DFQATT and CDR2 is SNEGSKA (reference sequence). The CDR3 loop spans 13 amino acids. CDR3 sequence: CSASTGVWTEAFF. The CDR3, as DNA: TGCAGTGCTAGTACAGGGGTCTGGACTGAAGCTTTCTTT.

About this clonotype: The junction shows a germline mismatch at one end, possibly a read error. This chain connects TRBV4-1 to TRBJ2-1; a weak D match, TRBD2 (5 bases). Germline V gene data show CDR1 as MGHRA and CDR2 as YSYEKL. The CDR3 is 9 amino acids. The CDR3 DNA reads TGTGCCAGCAGCTTGGACTCTCTCTTC. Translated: CASSLDSLF.

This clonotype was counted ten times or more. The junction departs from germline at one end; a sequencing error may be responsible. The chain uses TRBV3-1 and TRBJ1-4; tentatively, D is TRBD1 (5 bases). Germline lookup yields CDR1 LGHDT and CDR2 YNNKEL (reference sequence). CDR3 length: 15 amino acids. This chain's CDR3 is CASSQKHLGGGSTVF. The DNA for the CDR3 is TGTGCCAGCAGCCAAAAACATCTTGGGGGAGGGTCAACTGTTTTT.

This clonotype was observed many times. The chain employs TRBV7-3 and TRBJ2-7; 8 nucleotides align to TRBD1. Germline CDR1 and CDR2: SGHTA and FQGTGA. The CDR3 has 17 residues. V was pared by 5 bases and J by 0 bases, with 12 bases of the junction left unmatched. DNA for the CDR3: TGTGCCAGCAGCCCCTCCCCTGGACAGGGCCACTCCTACGAGCAGTACTTC. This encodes CASSPSPGQGHSYEQYF.

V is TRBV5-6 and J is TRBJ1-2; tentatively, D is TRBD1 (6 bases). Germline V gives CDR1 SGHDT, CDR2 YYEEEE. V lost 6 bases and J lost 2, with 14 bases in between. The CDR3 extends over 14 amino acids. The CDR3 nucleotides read TGTGCCAGCAACCTCGGGGACATCAACTATGGCTACACCTTC. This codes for CASNLGDINYGYTF.

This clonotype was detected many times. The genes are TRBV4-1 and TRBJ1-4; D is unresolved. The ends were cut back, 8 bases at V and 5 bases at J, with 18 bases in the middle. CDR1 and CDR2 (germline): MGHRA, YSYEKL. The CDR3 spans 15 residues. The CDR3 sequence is CASRRVGSRNEKLFF. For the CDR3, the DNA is TGCGCCAGCCGTCGGGTAGGGAGTAGGAATGAAAAACTGTTTTTT.

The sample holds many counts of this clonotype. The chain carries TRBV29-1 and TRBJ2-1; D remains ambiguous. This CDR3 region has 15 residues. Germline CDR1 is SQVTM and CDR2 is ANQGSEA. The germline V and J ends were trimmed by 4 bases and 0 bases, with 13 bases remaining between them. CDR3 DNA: TGCAGCGTTGTGGCCAACCTAGTCTCCTACAATGAGCAGTTCTTC. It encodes CSVVANLVSYNEQFF.

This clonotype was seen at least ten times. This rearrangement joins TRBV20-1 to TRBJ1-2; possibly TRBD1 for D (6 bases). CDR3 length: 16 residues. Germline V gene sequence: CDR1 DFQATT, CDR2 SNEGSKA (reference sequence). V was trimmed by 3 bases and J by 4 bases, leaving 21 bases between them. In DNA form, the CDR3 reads TGCAGTGCTAGTTTAGGTGGCGCCGGGACAAGCTATGGCTACACCTTC. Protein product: CSASLGGAGTSYGYTF.

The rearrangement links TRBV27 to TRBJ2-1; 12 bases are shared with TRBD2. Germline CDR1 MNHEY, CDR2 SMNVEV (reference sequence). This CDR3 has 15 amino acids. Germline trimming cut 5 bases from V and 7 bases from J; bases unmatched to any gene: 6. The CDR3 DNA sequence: TGTGCCAGCAGTGCTACGGGACTAGCGGGTAATGAGCAGTTCTTC. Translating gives CASSATGLAGNEQFF.

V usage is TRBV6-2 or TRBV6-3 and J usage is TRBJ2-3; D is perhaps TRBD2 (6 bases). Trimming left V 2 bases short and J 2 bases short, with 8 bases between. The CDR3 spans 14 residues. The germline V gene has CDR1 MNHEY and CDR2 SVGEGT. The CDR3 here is CASSYQGLTDTQYF. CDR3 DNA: TGTGCCAGCAGTTACCAGGGACTCACAGATACGCAGTATTTT.

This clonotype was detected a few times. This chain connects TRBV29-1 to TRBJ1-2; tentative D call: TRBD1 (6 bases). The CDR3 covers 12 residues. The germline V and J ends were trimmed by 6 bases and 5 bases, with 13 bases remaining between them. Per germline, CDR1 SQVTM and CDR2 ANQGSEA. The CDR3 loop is CSVADRRYGYTF. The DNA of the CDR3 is TGCAGCGTCGCAGACAGGAGGTATGGCTACACCTTC.

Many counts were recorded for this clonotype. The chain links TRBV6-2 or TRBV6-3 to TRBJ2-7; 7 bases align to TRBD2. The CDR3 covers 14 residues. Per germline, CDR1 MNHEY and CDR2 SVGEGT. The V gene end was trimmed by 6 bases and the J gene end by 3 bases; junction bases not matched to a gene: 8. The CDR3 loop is CASSSPGGGYEQYF. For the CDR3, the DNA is TGTGCCAGCAGCTCGCCGGGGGGTGGCTACGAGCAGTACTTC.